One and the same sample provided the 9 T cell receptor beta chains below, sequenced in a study of blood T cell repertoires in COVID-19 (dated by TCRdb to about 2020). Library prep was done by the immunoSEQ multiplex PCR assay. Held by TCRdb, this immuneACCESS table contains in-frame sequences only and omits some clones. Under half of the omission traces to an unresolved V gene where checked; the cause of the rest is unknown. The sample profile shows 150,000 to 200,000 clones; 70% to 90% of them were found once. The top ten clones comprise under 6.5% of the sample. Input material: peripheral blood. These TCRs come from a man aged 40-49 years with active or convalescent COVID-19.

The gene calls are TRBV6-5 and TRBJ1-5; 9 bases align to TRBD1. Unmatched junction bases numbered 2, after V lost 2 bases and J lost 6 bases. Germline CDR1 and CDR2: MNHEY and SVGAGI. CDR3 length: 14 residues. The DNA for the CDR3 is TGTGCCAGCAGTTACGACAGGGGGGTTCAGCCCCAGCATTTT. Its translation is CASSYDRGVQPQHF.

The rearrangement joins TRBV7-8 to TRBJ1-1; possible D gene TRBD1, 5 bases. Germline values: CDR1 SGHVS, CDR2 FQNEAQ. The CDR3 is made up of 14 amino acids. V was shortened by 0 bases and J by 7 bases, with 12 bases between the two germline ends. CDR3 bases: TGTGCCAGCAGCTTAGCTAGGGGCCCAAGTGAAGCTTTCTTT. This gives the protein CASSLARGPSEAFF.

This sequence joins TRBV6-5 and TRBJ1-1, with no clear D. The germline V gene has CDR1 MNHEY and CDR2 SVGAGI. The V and J ends lost 7 bases and 0 bases respectively, with 9 bases between them. This CDR3 spans 13 amino acids. Here the CDR3 reads CASTKQLNTEAFF. In DNA, the CDR3 is TGTGCCAGCACCAAACAGCTGAACACTGAAGCTTTCTTT.

V and J are TRBV5-4 and TRBJ1-1, with 7 nucleotides matching TRBD1. Germline values: CDR1 SGHNT, CDR2 YYREEE (reference sequence). J gave up 0 bases and V 4 bases, and 9 bases lay outside the gene matches. This CDR3 region has 16 residues. CDR3 protein: CASSPPGQIMNTEAFF. The CDR3 DNA reads as TGTGCCAGCAGCCCACCGGGACAGATAATGAACACTGAAGCTTTCTTT. The full variable domain, with the rest looked up from reference TRBV5-4 and TRBJ1-1, is ETGVTQSPTHLIKTRGQQVTLRCSSQSGHNTVSWYQQALGQGPQFIFQYYREEENGRGNFPPRFSGLQFPNYSSELNVNALELDDSALYLCASSPPGQIMNTEAFFGQGTRLTVV.

The chain is built from TRBV7-2 and TRBJ1-5; D unclear. V dropped 2 bases and J dropped 3 bases, with 8 bases sitting between them. Germline loops: CDR1 SGHTA, CDR2 FQGNSA. This CDR3 contains 14 residues. The CDR3 sequence is CASSLSPVNQPQHF. DNA for the CDR3: TGTGCCAGCAGCTTATCACCGGTCAATCAGCCCCAGCATTTT. The full variable domain, with the rest looked up from reference TRBV7-2 and TRBJ1-5, is GAGVSQSPSNKVTEKGKDVELRCDPISGHTALYWYRQSLGQGLEFLIYFQGNSAPDKSGLPSDRFSAERTGGSVSTLTIQRTQQEDSAVYLCASSLSPVNQPQHFGDGTRLSIL.

The J gene is TRBJ2-3, the V gene TRBV30, with TRBD2 as a possible D gene (5 bases). With 1 base removed from V and 4 bases from J, the gap between germline ends came to 12 bases. The CDR3 loop spans 14 amino acids. CDR1 is GTSNPN and CDR2 is SVGIG in the germline V gene (reference sequence). The CDR3 loop reads CAWSARAGADTQYF. The CDR3 DNA reads TGTGCCTGGAGTGCTCGGGCCGGGGCAGATACGCAGTATTTT.

The V and J genes are TRBV6-6 and TRBJ1-4; D unresolved. The CDR3 covers 11 residues. Germline V gives CDR1 MNHNY, CDR2 SVGAGI (reference sequence). Trimming took 5 bases from V and 8 from J, leaving 6 bases between them. In DNA form, the CDR3 reads TGTGCCAGCAGTCGCATCGAAAAACTGTTTTTT. Translated: CASSRIEKLFF.

This clone was detected once. The CDR3 DNA reads as TGTGCCAGCTCACCCCGTTATCGGGGTTGGGGATCGGTCGATGAAAAACTGTTTTTT. Translating gives CASSPRYRGWGSVDEKLFF. The J gene is TRBJ1-4, the V gene TRBV18; D unclear. The CDR3 contains 19 residues. Trimming left V 3 bases short and J 6 bases short, with 26 bases between. The germline V gene has CDR1 KGHSH and CDR2 LQKENI. The entire variable domain, with the rest obtained from reference TRBV18 and TRBJ1-4, is as follows: NAGVMQNPRHLVRRRGQEARLRCSPMKGHSHVYWYRQLPEEGLKFMVYLQKENIIDESGMPKERFSAEFPKEGPSILRIQQVVRGDSAAYFCASSPRYRGWGSVDEKLFFGSGTQLSVL.

This chain links TRBV12-5 with TRBJ1-2; D perhaps matches TRBD1 (6 bases). Germline V CDR1 and CDR2: LGHNT, FRNRAP. Trimming cost V 5 bases and J 7 bases, with 17 bases left between them. The CDR3 loop spans 14 amino acids. In DNA, the CDR3 is TGTGCTAGTGGTCCCCGTATACAGGGAGCTGGCTACACCTTC. Translating it yields CASGPRIQGAGYTF.